This T cell receptor beta chain was sequenced during a study of blood T cell repertoires in COVID-19. Across the whole study: The United States, Italy and Spain provided the acute and convalescent COVID-19 samples. From T cells, B-cell-depleted T cells, or PBMCs came the material, which was cDNA or gDNA.

Germline lookup yields CDR1 SNHLY and CDR2 FYNNEI. V lost 2 bases and J 3 bases, leaving 4 bases between the germline ends. The CDR3 spans 12 residues. Authors' methods: It was from reference gene primer amplification that nucleated cell counts were estimated. Assay used: immunoSEQ multiplex PCR; TCRdb lists only in-frame clones, some missing. The V and J calls and the clone size are those of that table, but D and trimming were determined from the DNA. The sample records around 180,000 clones, roughly 81% being singletons. Sequencing was performed on peripheral blood. The chain has TRBV2 and TRBJ2-5; D is undetermined. This TCR came from a woman aged 80 or older with COVID-19, enrolled during active disease. Here the CDR3 reads CASSEQEETQYF. CDR3 nucleotide sequence: TGTGCCAGCAGTGAACAGGAAGAGACCCAGTACTTC.